Below, 18 T cell receptor beta chains from the same sample are listed, as sequenced in a study of T cell responses to AZD1222 COVID-19 vaccine. Some clones are missing from TCRdb's copy, which holds only in-frame ones; the method was immunoSEQ multiplex PCR. The sample shows around 180,000 clones, 94% of them seen only once. The sample here was peripheral blood, taken 28 days after the second AZD1222 dose. The receptors were gathered from an adult who received the AZD1222 COVID-19 vaccine.

The rearrangement links TRBV2 to TRBJ2-2; D not certain. This CDR3 has 13 amino acids. The germline CDR1 and CDR2 sequences are SNHLY and FYNNEI. Trimming took 4 bases from V and 6 from J, leaving 9 bases between them. CDR3 in DNA: TGTGCCAGCAGTGTTTCTGGTCCCGGGGAGCTGTTTTTT. Protein product: CASSVSGPGELFF.

The chain has TRBV4-3 and TRBJ1-2, with TRBD1 matching over 7 bases. CDR3 length equals 14 residues. V was pared by 0 bases and J by 7 bases, with 5 bases of the junction left unmatched. Germline V gene data show CDR1 as LGHNA and CDR2 as YSLEER. DNA of the CDR3: TGCGCCAGCAGCCAAGAAGAGGGGGCTCTTGGCTACACCTTC. Protein sequence: CASSQEEGALGYTF.

The chain carries TRBV28 and TRBJ1-3, with D possibly TRBD1 on 5 matching bases. Germline V gene data show CDR1 as MDHEN and CDR2 as SYDVKM. The CDR3 totals 15 residues. V dropped 6 bases and J dropped 4 bases, with 16 bases sitting between them. In DNA, the CDR3 is TGTGCCAGCAGACTACCGGGACCGGGAGGAAACACCATATATTTT. It is translated as CASRLPGPGGNTIYF. Full variable domain (outside the CDR3, taken from reference TRBV28 and TRBJ1-3): DVKVTQSSRYLVKRTGEKVFLECVQDMDHENMFWYRQDPGLGLRLIYFSYDVKMKEKGDIPEGYSVSREKKERFSLILESASTNQTSMYLCASRLPGPGGNTIYFGEGSWLTVV.

The chain has TRBV14 and TRBJ1-2, with D tentatively TRBD1 (5 bases). The CDR3 covers 14 residues. V lost 4 bases, J lost 7 bases, and 16 bases lay in between. Germline CDR1 SGHDN, CDR2 FVKESK. CDR3 sequence (DNA): TGTGCCAGCAGCCCGTGGGGACGTGCCGGTGGCTACACCTTC. Translation gives CASSPWGRAGGYTF.

CDR3 DNA: TGTGCCAGCTCCAGGGGGTCCGATAGCTCTGGAAACACCATATATTTT. Translated, it gives CASSRGSDSSGNTIYF. The rearrangement links TRBV5-4 to TRBJ1-3; 7 positions match TRBD1. The CDR3 is 16 residues long. Germline assignment: CDR1 SGHNT and CDR2 YYREEE (reference sequence). Losses at the gene ends were 7 bases for V and 0 bases for J; bases not matched to a gene: 10.

V and J are TRBV7-2 and TRBJ2-7, with D maybe TRBD2 (5 bases). V lost 2 bases and J lost 0, with 8 bases in between. The CDR3 totals 14 residues. Germline V lookup: CDR1 SGHTA, CDR2 FQGNSA. The CDR3 region has the DNA TGTGCCAGCAGCTTAACGGGAAGCTCCTACGAGCAGTACTTC. Its protein is CASSLTGSSYEQYF.

The rearrangement links TRBV21-1 to TRBJ1-2. TRBV21-1 is designated a pseudogene. This CDR3 has 11 amino acids. CDR3 in DNA: TGTGCCAGCACCCCAAACGGGGGCTACACCTTC. Its protein product is CASTPNGGYTF.

The J gene is TRBJ1-2, the V gene TRBV4-2, with TRBD1 identical over 8 bases. J gave up 4 bases and V 1 base, and 14 bases lay outside the gene matches. CDR3 size: 18 residues. CDR1 and CDR2 from the germline V gene are LGHNA and YNFKEQ. The CDR3: CASSQGTGRFSTSYGYTF. CDR3 nucleotide sequence: TGTGCCAGCAGCCAAGGGACAGGGCGTTTCTCGACCTCCTATGGCTACACCTTC.

This clone has only one observation. The CDR3 region is CASSVGPENTEAFF. In nucleotides, the CDR3 is TGTGCCAGCAGCGTAGGTCCTGAGAACACTGAAGCTTTCTTT. This rearrangement joins TRBV9 to TRBJ1-1; D gene ambiguous. Germline V gene lookup returns CDR1 SGDLS and CDR2 YYNGEE. Trimming removed 0 bases from V and 1 base from J, with 7 bases in between. The CDR3 is made up of 14 amino acids.

The chain couples TRBV19 to TRBJ1-1; 8 nucleotides align to TRBD1. The germline gives CDR1 LNHDA, CDR2 SQIVND (reference sequence). J gave up 4 bases and V 8 bases, and 9 bases lay outside the gene matches. The CDR3 runs 14 residues. CDR3 protein: CASHRTGMGTEAFF. DNA of the CDR3: TGTGCCAGTCATAGGACAGGGATGGGCACTGAAGCTTTCTTT.

The gene calls are TRBV11-3 and TRBJ1-2; tentative D call: TRBD1 (6 bases). CDR3 length: 18 residues. Germline values: CDR1 SGHNT, CDR2 YENEEA. Trimming removed 5 bases from V and 1 base from J, with 23 bases in between. CDR3: CASSRLTGAAVGNYGYTF. In nucleotides, the CDR3 is TGTGCCAGCAGCCGACTGACAGGTGCTGCTGTTGGTAACTATGGCTACACCTTC.

The rearrangement joins TRBV2 to TRBJ1-5; 7 positions agree with TRBD1. The CDR3 spans 15 residues. Per germline, CDR1 SNHLY and CDR2 FYNNEI. V lost 6 bases, J lost 4 bases, and 9 bases stayed unmatched. This chain's CDR3 is CASRATGFGNQPQHF. CDR3 nucleotides: TGTGCCAGCAGAGCGACAGGGTTTGGGAATCAGCCCCAGCATTTT.

The chain combines TRBV6-2 or TRBV6-3 with TRBJ1-4; D not resolved. The V end was cut by 0 bases, the J end by 8 bases, with 16 bases between. Germline V CDR1 and CDR2: MNHEY, SVGEGT. This CDR3 comprises 16 residues. CDR3 in amino acids: CASSYSSYGPREKLFF. CDR3 nucleotides: TGTGCCAGCAGTTACTCGTCGTACGGCCCTCGGGAAAAACTGTTTTTT.

The chain uses TRBV9 and TRBJ1-2; no firm D call. The V end was cut by 4 bases, the J end by 0 bases, with 13 bases between. CDR1 is SGDLS, CDR2 YYNGEE, per germline. There are 15 residues in the CDR3. In DNA, the CDR3 is TGTGCCAGCAGCCCCCGGTACGGCCCTAACTATGGCTACACCTTC. It is translated as CASSPRYGPNYGYTF.

This clone was seen just once. CDR3 in amino acids: CASSPWTGTTPEAFF. For the CDR3, the DNA is TGTGCCAGCAGTCCCTGGACAGGGACTACCCCTGAAGCTTTCTTT. The rearrangement links TRBV27 to TRBJ1-1, with 8 bases that match TRBD1. The J segment lost 6 bases and the V segment lost 5 bases, leaving 11 bases of the junction unmatched. The CDR3 has 15 amino acids. Germline values: CDR1 MNHEY, CDR2 SMNVEV (reference sequence).

The chain combines TRBV27 with TRBJ2-3; 9 bases map to TRBD1. CDR3 length equals 13 residues. The V segment lost 6 bases and the J segment 9 bases; nucleotides outside the gene matches: 7. Germline CDR1 and CDR2: MNHEY and SMNVEV (reference sequence). The CDR3 DNA reads TGTGCCAGCAGATCCACAGGGGGCGGGACGCAGTATTTT. The encoded protein is CASRSTGGGTQYF.

The rearrangement links TRBV6-2 or TRBV6-3 to TRBJ1-6; possible D gene TRBD1, 5 bases. V was pared by 5 bases and J by 10 bases, with 6 bases between. Germline loops: CDR1 MNHEY, CDR2 SVGEGT. This CDR3 has 11 residues. CDR3 nucleotide sequence: TGTGCCAGCAGTACAGGCTCACCCCTCCACTTT. It is translated as CASSTGSPLHF.

This rearrangement joins TRBV21-1 to TRBJ2-1. TRBV21-1 is a pseudogene locus. This CDR3 is 16 amino acids long. The CDR3 reads CASSKAPGSSYNEQFF. CDR3 sequence (DNA): TGTGCCAGCAGCAAAGCGCCAGGGAGCTCCTACAATGAGCAGTTCTTC.